The source of this TCR beta chain is a study of CD8+ T cells in alopecia areata. Once RNA had been extracted, it was reverse transcribed into cDNA to act as the sequencing template. Measured with immunoSEQ multiplex PCR; TCRdb has only the in-frame clones, and not every one. The data show about 180,000 clones, roughly 60% seen once. The germline gives CDR1 SGHNT, CDR2 YENEEA. The CDR3 spans 15 residues. V was clipped by 3 bases and J by 5 bases, with 11 bases between them. This TCR was recovered from a human donor with alopecia areata. Source: CD4+ T cells sorted from blood, taken at week 0. The chain uses TRBV11-3 and TRBJ1-6; D might be TRBD1 (5 bases). This CDR3 reads CASSLRQRNNSPLHF. As DNA, the CDR3 is TGTGCCAGCAGCTTGAGACAGCGGAATAATTCACCCCTCCACTTT.